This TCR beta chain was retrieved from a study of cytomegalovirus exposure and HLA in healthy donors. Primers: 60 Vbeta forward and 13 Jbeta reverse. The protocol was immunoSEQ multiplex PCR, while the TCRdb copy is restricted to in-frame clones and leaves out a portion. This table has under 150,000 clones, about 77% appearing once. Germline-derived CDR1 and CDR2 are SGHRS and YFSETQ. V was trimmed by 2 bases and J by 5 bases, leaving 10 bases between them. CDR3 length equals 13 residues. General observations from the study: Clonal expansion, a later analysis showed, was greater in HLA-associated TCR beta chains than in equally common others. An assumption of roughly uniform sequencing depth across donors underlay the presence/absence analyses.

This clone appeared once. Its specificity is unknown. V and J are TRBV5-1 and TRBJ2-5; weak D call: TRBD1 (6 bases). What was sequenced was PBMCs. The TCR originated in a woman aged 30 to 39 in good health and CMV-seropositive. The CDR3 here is CASSLQGWETQYF. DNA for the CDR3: TGCGCCAGCAGCTTACAGGGTTGGGAGACCCAGTACTTC. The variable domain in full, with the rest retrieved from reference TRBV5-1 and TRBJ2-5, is KAGVTQTPRYLIKTRGQQVTLSCSPISGHRSVSWYQQTPGQGLQFLFEYFSETQRNKGNFPGRFSGRQFSNSRSEMNVSTLELGDSALYLCASSLQGWETQYFGPGTRLLVL.